One and the same sample provided the 15 T cell receptor beta chains below, sequenced in a study of T cell changes during pregnancy in multiple sclerosis. TCRdb keeps only in-frame clones here, not all; method: immunoSEQ multiplex PCR. The table has 55,000 to 85,000 clones, about 90% seen once; the top ten hold more than 1.4%. The source was peripheral blood, collected after pregnancy. These receptors were obtained from a female donor with multiple sclerosis, enrolled in a pregnancy study.

The J gene is TRBJ2-1, the V gene TRBV7-9; 10 bases map to TRBD2. The CDR3 runs 17 residues. J was trimmed by 3 bases and V by 4 bases; bases with no gene match: 9. Germline V gene lookup returns CDR1 SEHNR and CDR2 FQNEAQ (reference sequence). The CDR3 DNA sequence: TGTGCCAGCAGCTCGACCCTAGCGGGGGTCTACTACAATGAGCAGTTCTTC. Protein: CASSSTLAGVYYNEQFF.

This chain joins TRBV4-1 and TRBJ2-3; possible D gene TRBD2, 6 bases. Germline loops: CDR1 MGHRA, CDR2 YSYEKL. There are 16 residues in the CDR3. Trimming removed 4 bases from V and 4 bases from J, with 18 bases in between. The CDR3, as DNA: TGCGCCAGCAGCCCTTTAGCGGTCCCTGCCCCAGATACGCAGTATTTT. It is translated as CASSPLAVPAPDTQYF.

V gene TRBV5-1 combines with J gene TRBJ2-5; 11 positions agree with TRBD1. This CDR3 is built from 15 residues. J gave up 5 bases and V 4 bases, and 7 bases lay outside the gene matches. CDR1 is SGHRS, CDR2 YFSETQ, per germline. The CDR3 nucleotides are TGCGCCAGCAGCCTTGGGACAGGGGGATCGGAGACCCAGTACTTC. Residues: CASSLGTGGSETQYF.

The chain joins TRBV19 to TRBJ1-5, with TRBD1 matching 9 bases. CDR1 LNHDA and CDR2 SQIVND come from the germline V gene (reference sequence). Trimming took 5 bases from V and 1 from J; bases not matched to a gene: 3. CDR3 length: 15 residues. The chain's CDR3 is CASSVGTGSNQPQHF. In DNA, the CDR3 is TGTGCCAGTAGTGTTGGGACAGGGAGCAATCAGCCCCAGCATTTT.

The chain recombines TRBV7-9 with TRBJ2-7; tentatively, D is TRBD2 (5 bases). V was clipped by 5 bases and J by 2 bases, with 16 bases between them. This CDR3 is built from 15 residues. Germline-derived CDR1 and CDR2 are SEHNR and FQNEAQ (reference sequence). The CDR3 region is CASSTPLSGAYEQYF. The CDR3, as DNA: TGTGCCAGCAGCACCCCCTTGAGCGGCGCCTACGAGCAGTACTTC.

This chain uses TRBV2 with TRBJ2-2, with D unclear. Between the trimmed V and J ends, which lost 4 bases and 2 bases, there was a span of 8 bases. The CDR3 sequence is 14 residues long. The germline gives CDR1 SNHLY, CDR2 FYNNEI. CDR3 residues: CASSGRSNTGELFF. The DNA for the CDR3 is TGTGCCAGCAGTGGGCGGAGTAACACCGGGGAGCTGTTTTTT.

This chain links TRBV29-1 with TRBJ2-1, with 11 bases aligning to TRBD2. Germline V gives CDR1 SQVTM, CDR2 ANQGSEA. V dropped 8 bases and J dropped 1; count of bases not matched to a gene: 16. CDR3 length equals 18 residues. CDR3 region: CSSYNTGLAGLSYNEQFF. CDR3 nucleotides: TGCAGCTCATACAATACTGGACTAGCGGGCCTTTCCTACAATGAGCAGTTCTTC.

V and J are TRBV5-1 and TRBJ2-1; 10 nucleotides match TRBD2. This CDR3 contains 15 residues. The germline gives CDR1 SGHRS, CDR2 YFSETQ. The V gene end was trimmed by 0 bases and the J gene end by 6 bases; junction bases not matched to a gene: 3. In DNA form, the CDR3 reads TGCGCCAGCAGCTTGGGTTTAGCGGGAGGCAATGAGCAGTTCTTC. Its protein product is CASSLGLAGGNEQFF.

The rearrangement uses TRBV6-5 and TRBJ1-2, with a tentative D call TRBD1 (6 bases). The CDR3 sequence is 15 residues long. CDR1 and CDR2 (germline): MNHEY, SVGAGI. The ends were cut back, 0 bases at V and 8 bases at J, with 16 bases in the middle. This CDR3 is CASSYSIRGLRGYTF. CDR3 nucleotides: TGTGCCAGCAGTTACTCGATCAGGGGTCTGAGAGGCTACACCTTC.

The V gene is TRBV19, the J gene TRBJ1-1; 7 positions agree with TRBD1. Per germline, CDR1 LNHDA and CDR2 SQIVND (reference sequence). This CDR3 region has 15 residues. Trimming cost V 4 bases and J 5 bases; bases outside gene matches: 10. CDR3 DNA: TGTGCCAGTAGTAGGACAGGTGGCGGGATTACTGAAGCTTTCTTT. Translating gives CASSRTGGGITEAFF.

The J gene is TRBJ2-3, the V gene TRBV10-3; possible D gene TRBD2, 6 bases. The V end lost 9 bases, the J end lost 4 bases, and 17 bases lay between the germline ends. Per germline, CDR1 ENHRY and CDR2 SYGVKD. The CDR3 totals 14 residues. The CDR3 bases are TGTGCCATTAGAGGTGGCGGGGAGTCAGATACGCAGTATTTT. The encoded protein is CAIRGGGESDTQYF.

The chain has TRBV4-1 and TRBJ1-5, with D unresolved. The V gene's germline CDR1 is MGHRA and CDR2 YSYEKL. Trimming stripped 3 bases from V and 4 bases from J, with 10 bases between. The CDR3 is made up of 14 amino acids. The CDR3 loop reads CASSHHEQNQPQHF. For the CDR3, the DNA is TGCGCCAGCAGCCATCACGAACAGAATCAGCCCCAGCATTTT.

This rearrangement joins TRBV7-3 to TRBJ2-5; TRBD2 is a possible D gene (7 bases). V lost 5 bases and J 5 bases, leaving 15 bases between the germline ends. The CDR3 sequence is 14 residues long. CDR1 is SGHTA and CDR2 is FQGTGA in the germline V gene. The CDR3 protein is CASSLRTRGETQYF. The CDR3 DNA sequence: TGTGCCAGCAGCCTTAGGACTAGGGGGGAGACCCAGTACTTC.

The chain links TRBV4-1 to TRBJ2-1; a weak D match, TRBD2 (6 bases). The V gene lost 1 base and the J gene lost 7 bases, with 20 bases spanning the gap. Germline lookup yields CDR1 MGHRA and CDR2 YSYEKL. CDR3 length: 17 amino acids. CDR3 in amino acids: CASSQGPSGWEANEQFF. Written as DNA, the CDR3 is TGCGCCAGCAGCCAAGGACCCTCGGGGTGGGAGGCAAATGAGCAGTTCTTC.

This rearrangement joins TRBV28 to TRBJ2-5; 9 nucleotides align to TRBD2. CDR3 length: 15 residues. Germline CDR1 MDHEN, CDR2 SYDVKM. The ends lost 3 bases at V and 2 bases at J; junction bases unmatched: 4. CDR3 coding DNA: TGTGCCAGCAGTTTGTTGACTAGCGGACAAGAGACCCAGTACTTC. As protein: CASSLLTSGQETQYF.